This T cell receptor beta chain is drawn from a study of sequential checkpoint blockade in melanoma. Study-wide context: Patients were randomized 1:1 to nivolumab-then-ipilimumab or ipilimumab-then-nivolumab first-line. Both treatment sequences were followed by maintenance nivolumab.

This CDR3 has 14 residues. Germline values: CDR1 SEHNR, CDR2 FQNEAQ (reference sequence). V dropped 5 bases and J dropped 3 bases, with 11 bases sitting between them. The treatment denotes: randomized to nivolumab then ipilimumab (arm A) or the reverse (arm B). Sorted cells were live CD3+CD8+, lacking CD19 and CD56, from PBMCs. The sample holds a few counts of this clone. Using immunoSEQ multiplex PCR, the repertoire was profiled, and TCRdb retains in-frame clones only, with some absent. Of about 40,000 clones in the sample, 86% were seen once. The chain combines TRBV7-9 with TRBJ2-4; D not certain. The sequence derives from a human donor with melanoma. Specimen: CD8+ T cells sorted from blood (inferred from file names), collected from a patient given nivolumab and ipilimumab in sequence. DNA of the CDR3: TGTGCCAGCAGCGAGAGGATTGTCAAAAACATTCAGTACTTC. Its translation is CASSERIVKNIQYF.